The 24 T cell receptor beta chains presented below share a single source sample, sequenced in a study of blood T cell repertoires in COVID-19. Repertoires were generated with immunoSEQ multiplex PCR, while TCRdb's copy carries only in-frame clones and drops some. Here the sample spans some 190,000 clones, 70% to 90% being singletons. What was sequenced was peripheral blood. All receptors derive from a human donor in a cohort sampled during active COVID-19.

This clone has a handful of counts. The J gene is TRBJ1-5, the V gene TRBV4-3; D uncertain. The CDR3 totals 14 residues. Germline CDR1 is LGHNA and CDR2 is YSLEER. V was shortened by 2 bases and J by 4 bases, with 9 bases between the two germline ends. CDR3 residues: CASSQTTGNQPQHF. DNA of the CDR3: TGCGCCAGCAGCCAAACCACGGGGAATCAGCCCCAGCATTTT.

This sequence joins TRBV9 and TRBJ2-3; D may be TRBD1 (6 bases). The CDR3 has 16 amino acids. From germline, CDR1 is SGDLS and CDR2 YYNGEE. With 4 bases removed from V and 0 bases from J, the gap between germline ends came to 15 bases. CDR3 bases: TGTGCCAGCAGCCCAAGGGGGTCCCCTAGCACAGATACGCAGTATTTT. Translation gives CASSPRGSPSTDTQYF.

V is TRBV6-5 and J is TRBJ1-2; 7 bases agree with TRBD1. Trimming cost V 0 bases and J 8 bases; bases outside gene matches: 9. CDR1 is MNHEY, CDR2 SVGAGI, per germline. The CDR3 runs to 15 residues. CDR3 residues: CASSYSRTGHGGYTF. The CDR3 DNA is TGTGCCAGCAGTTACTCCCGGACAGGCCACGGGGGCTACACCTTC.

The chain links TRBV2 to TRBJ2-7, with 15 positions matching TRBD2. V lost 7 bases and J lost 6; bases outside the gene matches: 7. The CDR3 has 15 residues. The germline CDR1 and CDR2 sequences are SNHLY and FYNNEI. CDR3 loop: CASTRTSGRGVEQYF. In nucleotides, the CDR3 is TGTGCCAGCACCCGGACTAGCGGGAGGGGGGTCGAGCAGTACTTC.

Written as DNA, the CDR3 is TGTGCCTGGACCATACCCCAAGGGAGGTACTACACCTTC. This sequence encodes CAWTIPQGRYYTF. V usage is TRBV30 and J usage is TRBJ1-2, with D unclear. The V gene's germline CDR1 is GTSNPN and CDR2 SVGIG (reference sequence). CDR3 size: 13 residues. V was cut by 4 bases and J by 10 bases, with 19 bases left in between.

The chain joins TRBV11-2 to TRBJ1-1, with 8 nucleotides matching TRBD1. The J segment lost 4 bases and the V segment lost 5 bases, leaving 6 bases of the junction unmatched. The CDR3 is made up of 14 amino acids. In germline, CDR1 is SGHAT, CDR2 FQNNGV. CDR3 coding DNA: TGTGCCAGCAGCCCGACAGGGGTGGGCACTGAAGCTTTCTTT. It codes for CASSPTGVGTEAFF.

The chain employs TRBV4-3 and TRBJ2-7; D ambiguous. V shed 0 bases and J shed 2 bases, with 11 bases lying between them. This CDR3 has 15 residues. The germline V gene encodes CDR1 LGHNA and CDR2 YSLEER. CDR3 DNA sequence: TGCGCCAGCAGCCAAGATCCTATGAGCCCCTACGAGCAGTACTTC. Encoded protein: CASSQDPMSPYEQYF.

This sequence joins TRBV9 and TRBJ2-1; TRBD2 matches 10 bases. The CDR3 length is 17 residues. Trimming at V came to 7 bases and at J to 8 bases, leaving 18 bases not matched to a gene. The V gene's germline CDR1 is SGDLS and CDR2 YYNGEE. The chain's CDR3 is CASCLGGASGSCHEQFF. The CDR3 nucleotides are TGTGCCAGCTGCCTCGGGGGTGCTAGCGGGAGCTGCCATGAGCAGTTCTTC. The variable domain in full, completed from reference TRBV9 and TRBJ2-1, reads DSGVTQTPKHLITATGQRVTLRCSPRSGDLSVYWYQQSLDQGLQFLIQYYNGEERAKGNILERFSAQQFPDLHSELNLSSLELGDSALYFCASCLGGASGSCHEQFFGPGTRLTVL.

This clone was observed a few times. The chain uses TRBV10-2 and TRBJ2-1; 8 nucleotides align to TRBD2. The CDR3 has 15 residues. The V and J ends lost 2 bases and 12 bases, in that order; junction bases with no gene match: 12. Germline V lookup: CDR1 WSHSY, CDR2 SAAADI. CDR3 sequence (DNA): TGCGCCAGCAGTGAGGCAGGGGTGGTAGCGGGAAGGCAGTTCTTC. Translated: CASSEAGVVAGRQFF.

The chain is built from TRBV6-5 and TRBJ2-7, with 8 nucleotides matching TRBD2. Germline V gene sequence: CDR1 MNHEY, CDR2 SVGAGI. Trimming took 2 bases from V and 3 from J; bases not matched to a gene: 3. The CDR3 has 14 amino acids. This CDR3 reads CASSYAREGYEQYF. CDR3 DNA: TGTGCCAGCAGTTACGCTCGGGAGGGCTACGAGCAGTACTTC.

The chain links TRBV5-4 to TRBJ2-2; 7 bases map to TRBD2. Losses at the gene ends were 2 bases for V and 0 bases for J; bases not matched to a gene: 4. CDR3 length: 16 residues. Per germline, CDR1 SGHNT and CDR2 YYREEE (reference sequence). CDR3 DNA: TGTGCCAGCAGCTTTCTTCTAGCGGCGAACACCGGGGAGCTGTTTTTT. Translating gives CASSFLLAANTGELFF.

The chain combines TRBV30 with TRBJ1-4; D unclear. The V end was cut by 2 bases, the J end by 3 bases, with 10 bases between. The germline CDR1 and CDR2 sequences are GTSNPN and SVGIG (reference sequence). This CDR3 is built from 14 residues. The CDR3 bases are TGTGCCTGGAGTAGGAACAGACCTAATGAAAAACTGTTTTTT. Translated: CAWSRNRPNEKLFF.

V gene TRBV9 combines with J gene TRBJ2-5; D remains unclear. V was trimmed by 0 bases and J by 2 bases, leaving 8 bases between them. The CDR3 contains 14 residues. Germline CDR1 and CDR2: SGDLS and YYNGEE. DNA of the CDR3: TGTGCCAGCAGCGTAGGCCTAAAACAAGAGACCCAGTACTTC. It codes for CASSVGLKQETQYF.

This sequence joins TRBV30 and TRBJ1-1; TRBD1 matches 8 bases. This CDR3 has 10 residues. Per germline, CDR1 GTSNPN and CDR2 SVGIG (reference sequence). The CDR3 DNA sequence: TGTGCGACAGGGGAGGCTGAAGCTTTCTTT. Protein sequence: CATGEAEAFF.

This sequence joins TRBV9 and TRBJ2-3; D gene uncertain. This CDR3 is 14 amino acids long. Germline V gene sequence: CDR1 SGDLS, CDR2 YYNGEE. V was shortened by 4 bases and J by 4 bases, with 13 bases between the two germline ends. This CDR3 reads CASSPLTSADTQYF. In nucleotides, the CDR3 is TGTGCCAGCAGCCCCCTTACTTCGGCAGATACGCAGTATTTT.

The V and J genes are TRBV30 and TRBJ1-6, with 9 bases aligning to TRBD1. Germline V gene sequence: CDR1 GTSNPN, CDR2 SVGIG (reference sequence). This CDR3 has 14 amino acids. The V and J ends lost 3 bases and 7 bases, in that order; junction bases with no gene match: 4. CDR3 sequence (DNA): TGTGCCTGGAGCGACAGGGGGAGGAATTCACCCCTCCACTTT. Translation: CAWSDRGRNSPLHF. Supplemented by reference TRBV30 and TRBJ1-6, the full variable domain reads SQTIHQWPATLVQPVGSPLSLECTVEGTSNPNLYWYRQAAGRGLQLLFYSVGIGQISSEVPQNLSASRPQDRQFILSSKKLLLSDSGFYLCAWSDRGRNSPLHFGNGTRLTVT.

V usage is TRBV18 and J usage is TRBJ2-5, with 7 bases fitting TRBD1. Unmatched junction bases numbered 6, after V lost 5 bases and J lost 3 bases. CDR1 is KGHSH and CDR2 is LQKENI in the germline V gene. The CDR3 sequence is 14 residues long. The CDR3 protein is CASSATGVEETQYF. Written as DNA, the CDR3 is TGTGCCAGCTCAGCCACAGGGGTTGAAGAGACCCAGTACTTC.

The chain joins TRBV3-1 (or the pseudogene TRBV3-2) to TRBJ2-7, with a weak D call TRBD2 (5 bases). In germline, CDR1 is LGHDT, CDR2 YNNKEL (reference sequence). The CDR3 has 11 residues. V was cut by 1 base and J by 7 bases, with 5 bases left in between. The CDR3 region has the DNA TGTGCCAGCAGCCAAGGGAGGGAGCAGTACTTC. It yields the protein CASSQGREQYF.

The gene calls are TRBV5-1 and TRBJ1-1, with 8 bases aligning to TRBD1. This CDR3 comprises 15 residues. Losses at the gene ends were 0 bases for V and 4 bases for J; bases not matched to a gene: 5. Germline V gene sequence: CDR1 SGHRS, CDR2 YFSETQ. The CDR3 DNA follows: TGCGCCAGCAGCTTGGAGCAGGGGGCGGGCACTGAAGCTTTCTTT. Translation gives CASSLEQGAGTEAFF.

The CDR3 coding sequence is TGCGCCAGCAGCGGGCAGGGTGAGGACGAGCAGTACTTC. It codes for CASSGQGEDEQYF. This rearrangement joins TRBV4-3 to TRBJ2-7; D might be TRBD1 (5 bases). Trimming took 5 bases from V and 5 from J, leaving 13 bases between them. CDR1 is LGHNA and CDR2 is YSLEER in the germline V gene. This CDR3 is built from 13 residues.

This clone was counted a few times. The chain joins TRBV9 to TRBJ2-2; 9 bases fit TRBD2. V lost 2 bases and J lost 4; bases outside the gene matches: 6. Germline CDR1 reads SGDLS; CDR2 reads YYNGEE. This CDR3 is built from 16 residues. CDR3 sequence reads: CASSVTSGPFTGELFF. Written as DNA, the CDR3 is TGTGCCAGCAGCGTCACTAGCGGGCCCTTCACCGGGGAGCTGTTTTTT.

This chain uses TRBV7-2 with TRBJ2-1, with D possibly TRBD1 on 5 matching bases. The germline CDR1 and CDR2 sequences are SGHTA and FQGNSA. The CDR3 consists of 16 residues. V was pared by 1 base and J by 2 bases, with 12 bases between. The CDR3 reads CASSLVLGVPYNEQFF. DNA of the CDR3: TGTGCCAGCAGCTTAGTTTTAGGGGTCCCCTACAATGAGCAGTTCTTC.

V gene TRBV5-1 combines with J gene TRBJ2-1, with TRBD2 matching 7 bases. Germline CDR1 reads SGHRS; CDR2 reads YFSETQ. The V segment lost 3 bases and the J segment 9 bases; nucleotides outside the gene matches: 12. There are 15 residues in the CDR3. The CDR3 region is CASSSTTREMGEQFF. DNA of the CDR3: TGCGCCAGCAGCTCGACCACGCGGGAGATGGGTGAGCAGTTCTTC.

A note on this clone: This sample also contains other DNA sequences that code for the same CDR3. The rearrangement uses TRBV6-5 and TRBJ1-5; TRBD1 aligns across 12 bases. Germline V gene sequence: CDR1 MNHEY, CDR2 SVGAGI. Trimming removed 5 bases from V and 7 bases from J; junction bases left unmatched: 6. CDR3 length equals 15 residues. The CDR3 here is CASSPGQGAGQPQHF. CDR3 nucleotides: TGTGCCAGCAGTCCGGGACAGGGGGCCGGACAGCCCCAGCATTTT.